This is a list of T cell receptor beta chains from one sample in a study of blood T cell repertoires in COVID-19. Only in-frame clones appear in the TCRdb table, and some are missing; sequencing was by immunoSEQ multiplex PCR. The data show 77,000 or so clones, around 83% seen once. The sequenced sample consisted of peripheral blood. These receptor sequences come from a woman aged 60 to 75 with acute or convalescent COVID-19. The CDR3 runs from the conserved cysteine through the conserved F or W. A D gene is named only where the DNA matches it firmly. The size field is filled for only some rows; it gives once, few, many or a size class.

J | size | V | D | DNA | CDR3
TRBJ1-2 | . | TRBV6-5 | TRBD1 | TGTGCCAGCAGGGGGGACAGGAGAAGTGGCTACACCTTC | CASRGDRRSGYTF
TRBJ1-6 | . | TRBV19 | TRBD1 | TGTGCCAGTAGCGGGGACAGAACAACGTGGAGATATAATTCACCCCTCCACTTT | CASSGDRTTWRYNSPLHF
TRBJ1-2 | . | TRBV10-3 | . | TGTGCCATCAGTGACCCCAACAGGGTGCTAAACTATGGCTACACCTTC | CAISDPNRVLNYGYTF
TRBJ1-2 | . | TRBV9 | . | TGTGCCAGCAGCGTAGCCTCGGGGGGCGAGGGCTATGGCTACACCTTC | CASSVASGGEGYGYTF
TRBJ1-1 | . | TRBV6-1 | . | TGTGCCAGCAGTGAAGTAGGGGGCACTGAAGCTTTCTTT | CASSEVGGTEAFF
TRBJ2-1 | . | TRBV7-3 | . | TGTGCCAGCAGCCCCGGGAAGGGTAATGAGCAGTTCTTC | CASSPGKGNEQFF
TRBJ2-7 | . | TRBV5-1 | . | TGCGCCAGCAGCTTGGACCCCGTCCGGAGGGGGGGCTACGAGCAGTACTTC | CASSLDPVRRGGYEQYF
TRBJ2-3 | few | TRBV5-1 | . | TGCGCCAGCAGCTTGGCCTTAAGACAGGGCACAGATACGCAGTATTTT | CASSLALRQGTDTQYF
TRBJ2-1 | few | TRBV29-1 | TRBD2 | TGCAGCACCGCCGGGACTAGCGGGGGTGGTGAGCAGTTCTTC | CSTAGTSGGGEQFF
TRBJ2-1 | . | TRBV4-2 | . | TGTGCCAGCAGCCTGAACAAATACAATGAGCAGTTCTTC | CASSLNKYNEQFF
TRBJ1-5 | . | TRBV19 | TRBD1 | TGTGCCAGTAGTATAGTGAGGGGGCGCTTCAATCAGCCCCAGCATTTT | CASSIVRGRFNQPQHF
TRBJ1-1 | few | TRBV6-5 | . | TGTGCCAGCAGGGGAGACAGGCCCTATGAAGCTTTCTTT | CASRGDRPYEAFF
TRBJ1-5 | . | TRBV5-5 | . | TGTGCCAGCAGCTTGGTACGCTGGGTCGGGGAAAGCAATCAGCCCCAGCATTTT | CASSLVRWVGESNQPQHF
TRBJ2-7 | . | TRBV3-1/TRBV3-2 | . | TGTGCCAGCAGCCCCCACGTGGAGTACGAGCAGTACTTC | CASSPHVEYEQYF
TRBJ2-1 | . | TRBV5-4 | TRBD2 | TGTGCCACCGAGCTGCCGGGACTAGCCCATGAGCAGTTCTTC | CATELPGLAHEQFF
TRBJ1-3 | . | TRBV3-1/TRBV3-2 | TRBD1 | TGTGCCAGCAGCCAAGGACAGGGAGGAAACACCATATATTTT | CASSQGQGGNTIYF
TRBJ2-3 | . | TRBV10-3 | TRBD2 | TGTGCCATCAGTGCAGCGGGGGGCACAGATACGCAGTATTTT | CAISAAGGTDTQYF
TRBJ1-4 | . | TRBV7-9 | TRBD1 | TGTGCCAGCAGCCCCCGGACAGGGAACGAAAAACTGTTTTTT | CASSPRTGNEKLFF
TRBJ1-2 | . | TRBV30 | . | TGTGCCTGGACCCGGCGGGGGACCTATGGCTACACCTTC | CAWTRRGTYGYTF
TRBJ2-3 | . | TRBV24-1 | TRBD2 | TGTGCCACCAGTGAAGGGACTAGCGGGGCGCAGTATTTT | CATSEGTSGAQYF
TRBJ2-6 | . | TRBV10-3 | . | TGTGCCACCCGGGGTAGCGGTAGTCTTGGGGCCAACGTCCTGACTTTC | CATRGSGSLGANVLTF
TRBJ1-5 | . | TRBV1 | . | TGCACCAGCAGCCAATTATCGAAAGGGGGCAATCAGCCCCAGCATTTT | CTSSQLSKGGNQPQHF
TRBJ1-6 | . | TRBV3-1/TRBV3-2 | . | TGTGCCAGCAGCCAAGATGGGGAGGGTACCTATAATTCACCCCTCCACTTT | CASSQDGEGTYNSPLHF
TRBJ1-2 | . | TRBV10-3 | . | TGTGCCATCAGTGAAGGACAGCTCGATAACTATGGCTACACCTTC | CAISEGQLDNYGYTF
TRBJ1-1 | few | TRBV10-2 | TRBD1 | TGCGCCAGCGGACAGGGTTGGGACACTGAAGCTTTCTTT | CASGQGWDTEAFF
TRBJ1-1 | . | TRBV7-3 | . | TGTGCCAGCAGCTCCCTACCTGGAGGTGAAGCTTTCTTT | CASSSLPGGEAFF
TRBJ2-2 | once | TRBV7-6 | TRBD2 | TGTGCCAGCAGCTTAGTGGGACTAGCGGACACCGGGGAGCTGTTTTTT | CASSLVGLADTGELFF
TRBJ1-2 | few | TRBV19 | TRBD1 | TGTGCCAGTAGTACGTCGACAGGGGGCCAATCCTATGGCTACACCTTC | CASSTSTGGQSYGYTF
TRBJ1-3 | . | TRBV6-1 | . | TGTGCCAGCAGTGAAATGAGGAGCTCTGGAAACACCATATATTTT | CASSEMRSSGNTIYF
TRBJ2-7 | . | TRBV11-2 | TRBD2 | TGTGCCAGCAGCTACACTAGCGGACCCTACGAGCAGTACTTC | CASSYTSGPYEQYF
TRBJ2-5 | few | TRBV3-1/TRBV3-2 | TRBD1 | TGTGCCAGCGGGGGACAGAACCAAGAGACCCAGTACTTC | CASGGQNQETQYF
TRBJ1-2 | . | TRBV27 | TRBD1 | TGTGCCAGCAGTCCCAGGACAGGGGAGGTTGGCTACACCTTC | CASSPRTGEVGYTF
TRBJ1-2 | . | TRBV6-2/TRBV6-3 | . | TGTGCCAGCAGTGCGGCGGGGGCCAACTATGGCTACACCTTC | CASSAAGANYGYTF
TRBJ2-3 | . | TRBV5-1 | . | TGCGCCAGCAGCTCAAACGGACTGGAAACAGATACGCAGTATTTT | CASSSNGLETDTQYF
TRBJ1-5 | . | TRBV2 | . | TGTGCCAGCAGTCCGAGGCAGCTCAATCAGCCCCAGCATTTT | CASSPRQLNQPQHF
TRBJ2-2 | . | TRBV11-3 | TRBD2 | TGTGCCAGCAGCCCGGGGGGACTAGCGGGGGGCACCGGGGAGCTGTTTTTT | CASSPGGLAGGTGELFF
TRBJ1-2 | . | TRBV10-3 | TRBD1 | TGTGCCATCAGTGCGACAGGGGACCAGGGCTACACCTTC | CAISATGDQGYTF
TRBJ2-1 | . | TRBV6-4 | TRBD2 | TGTGCCAGCAGTGCTTCGGGACTACCTTACAATGAGCAGTTCTTC | CASSASGLPYNEQFF
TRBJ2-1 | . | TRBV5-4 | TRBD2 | TGTGCCAGCAGCCGGACTAGCGGGGATAACAATGAGCAGTTCTTC | CASSRTSGDNNEQFF
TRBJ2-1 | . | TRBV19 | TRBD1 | TGTGCCAGTAGTATAGGGGACAGGGTCTACAATGAGCAGTTCTTC | CASSIGDRVYNEQFF
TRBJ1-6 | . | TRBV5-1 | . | TGCGCCAGCAGCTTGGACAGTTCTGATTCACCCCTCCACTTT | CASSLDSSDSPLHF
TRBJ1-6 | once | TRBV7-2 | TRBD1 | TGTGCCAGCAGCCCCCCGGGACAGGGTTATTCACCCCTCCACTTT | CASSPPGQGYSPLHF
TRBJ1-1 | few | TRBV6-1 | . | TGTGCCAGCAGTGAAAAGGTCCCCACTAGTTATGAAGCTTTCTTT | CASSEKVPTSYEAFF
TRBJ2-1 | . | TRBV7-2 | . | TGTGCCAGCAGTTCTCTCTACAATGAGCAGTTCTTC | CASSSLYNEQFF
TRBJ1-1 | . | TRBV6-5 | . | TGTGCCAGCAGTTACAGGGGCAGGGGTACGAACACTGAAGCTTTCTTT | CASSYRGRGTNTEAFF
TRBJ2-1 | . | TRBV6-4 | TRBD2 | TGTGCCAGCAATCTCACCTGCCCCGGGACTAGCGGGGGTTCCCAGGATGAGCAGTTCTTC | CASNLTCPGTSGGSQDEQFF
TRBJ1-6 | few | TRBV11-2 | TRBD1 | TGTGCCAGCAGCGTTGGACAGGGGAATAATTCACCCCTCCACTTT | CASSVGQGNNSPLHF
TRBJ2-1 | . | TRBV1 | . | TGCACCAGCAGGCTTTCCCCTAGCGGGGGGTTTTACAATGAGCAGTTCTTC | CTSRLSPSGGFYNEQFF
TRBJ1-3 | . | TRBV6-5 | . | TGTGCCAGCAGTTCTTCTATGGGGGCGCACACCATATATTTT | CASSSSMGAHTIYF
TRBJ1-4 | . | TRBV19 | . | TGTGCCAGTAGTATGCCGGCAGGGTCAGATGAAAAACTGTTTTTT | CASSMPAGSDEKLFF
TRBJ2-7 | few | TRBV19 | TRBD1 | TGTGCCAGTAGTATAAAGGGGACAGGAGCCTACGAGCAGTACTTC | CASSIKGTGAYEQYF